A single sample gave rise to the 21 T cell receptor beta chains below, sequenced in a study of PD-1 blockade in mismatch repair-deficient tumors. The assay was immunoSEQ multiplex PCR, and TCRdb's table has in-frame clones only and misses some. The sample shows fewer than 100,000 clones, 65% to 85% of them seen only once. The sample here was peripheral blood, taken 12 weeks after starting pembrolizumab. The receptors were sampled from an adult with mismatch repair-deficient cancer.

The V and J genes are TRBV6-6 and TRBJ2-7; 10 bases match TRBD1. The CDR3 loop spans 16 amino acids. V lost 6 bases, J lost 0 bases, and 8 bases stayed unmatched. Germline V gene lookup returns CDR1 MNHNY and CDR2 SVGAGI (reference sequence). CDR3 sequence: CASRIPGTGDSYEQYF. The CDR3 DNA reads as TGTGCCAGCAGAATTCCCGGGACAGGGGACTCCTACGAGCAGTACTTC.

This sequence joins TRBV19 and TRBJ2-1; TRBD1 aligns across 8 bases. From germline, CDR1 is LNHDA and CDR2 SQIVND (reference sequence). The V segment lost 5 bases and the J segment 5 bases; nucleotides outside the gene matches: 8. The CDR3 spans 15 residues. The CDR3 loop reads CASSGSTGGNNEQFF. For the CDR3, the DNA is TGTGCCAGTAGTGGGAGTACAGGGGGTAACAATGAGCAGTTCTTC.

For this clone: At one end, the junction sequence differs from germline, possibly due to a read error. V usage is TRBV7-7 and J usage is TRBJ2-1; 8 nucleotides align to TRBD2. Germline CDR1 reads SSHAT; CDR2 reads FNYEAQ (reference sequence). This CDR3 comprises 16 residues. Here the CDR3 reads CASSSRSGRSPSEQFF. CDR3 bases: TGTGCTAGCAGCTCCAGGAGCGGGAGATCCCCATCTGAGCAGTTCTTC.

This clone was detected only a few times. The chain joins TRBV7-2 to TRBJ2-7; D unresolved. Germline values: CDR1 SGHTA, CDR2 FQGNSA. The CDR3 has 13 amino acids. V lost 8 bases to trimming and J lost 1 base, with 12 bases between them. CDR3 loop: CASESRNSYEQYF. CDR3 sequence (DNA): TGTGCCAGCGAAAGCAGGAATTCCTACGAGCAGTACTTC. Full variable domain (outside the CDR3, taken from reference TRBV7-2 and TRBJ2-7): GAGVSQSPSNKVTEKGKDVELRCDPISGHTALYWYRQSLGQGLEFLIYFQGNSAPDKSGLPSDRFSAERTGGSVSTLTIQRTQQEDSAVYLCASESRNSYEQYFGPGTRLTVT.

This chain's CDR3 is CASSLGLAGASTDTQYF. The CDR3 DNA reads as TGTGCCAGCAGCTTAGGACTAGCGGGAGCCAGCACAGATACGCAGTATTTT. The chain carries TRBV11-3 and TRBJ2-3, with 12 bases matching TRBD2. J lost 0 bases, V lost 1 base, and 2 bases had no gene match. The CDR3 consists of 17 residues. Germline CDR1 SGHNT, CDR2 YENEEA.

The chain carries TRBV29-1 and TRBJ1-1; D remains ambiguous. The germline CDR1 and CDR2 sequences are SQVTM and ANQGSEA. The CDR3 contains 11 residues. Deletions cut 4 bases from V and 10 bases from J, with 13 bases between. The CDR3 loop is CSVVGALGAFF. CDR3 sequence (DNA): TGCAGCGTTGTTGGAGCACTGGGAGCTTTCTTT.

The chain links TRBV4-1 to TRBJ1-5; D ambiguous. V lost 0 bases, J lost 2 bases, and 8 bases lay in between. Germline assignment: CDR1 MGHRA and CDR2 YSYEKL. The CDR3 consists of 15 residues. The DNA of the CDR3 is TGCGCCAGCAGCCAAGATAGATGGGGCAATCAGCCCCAGCATTTT. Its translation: CASSQDRWGNQPQHF.

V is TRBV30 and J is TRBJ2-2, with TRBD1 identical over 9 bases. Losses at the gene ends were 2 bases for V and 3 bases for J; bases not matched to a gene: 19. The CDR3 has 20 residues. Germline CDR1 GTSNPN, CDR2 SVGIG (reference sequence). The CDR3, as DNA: TGTGCCTGGAGTTCCCGGCGGGCTTTTATTACAGGGGGCGACACCGGGGAGCTGTTTTTT. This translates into CAWSSRRAFITGGDTGELFF.

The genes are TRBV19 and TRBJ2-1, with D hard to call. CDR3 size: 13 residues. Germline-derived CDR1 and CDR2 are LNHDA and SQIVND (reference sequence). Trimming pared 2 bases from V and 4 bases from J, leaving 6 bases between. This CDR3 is CASSINVYNEQFF. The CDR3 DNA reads TGTGCCAGTAGTATAAACGTATACAATGAGCAGTTCTTC.

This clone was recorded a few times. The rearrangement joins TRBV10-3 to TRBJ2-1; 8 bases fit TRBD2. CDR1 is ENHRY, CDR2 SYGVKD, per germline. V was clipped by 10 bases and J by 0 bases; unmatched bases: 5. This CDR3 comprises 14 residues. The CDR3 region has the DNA TGTGCCACCCAGCGGGAGAGCTCCTACAATGAGCAGTTCTTC. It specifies CATQRESSYNEQFF.

CDR3 residues: CASRDRGPEGYTF. The CDR3 region has the DNA TGTGCCAGCAGAGACAGGGGGCCCGAAGGCTACACCTTC. This chain uses TRBV6-1 with TRBJ1-2, with 10 bases matching TRBD1. After removal of 6 bases from V and 8 bases from J, the junction contained 6 bases not matched to a gene. CDR3 length equals 13 residues. The V gene's germline CDR1 is MNHNS and CDR2 SASEGT.

The CDR3 nucleotides read TGTGCCAGCAGCGAGGGACTAGCGGGAGTCGCCTACTCCTACGAGCAGTACTTC. Protein product: CASSEGLAGVAYSYEQYF. The genes are TRBV5-4 and TRBJ2-7; 14 positions match TRBD2. The germline CDR1 and CDR2 sequences are SGHNT and YYREEE (reference sequence). J lost 0 bases, V lost 4 bases, and 9 bases had no gene match. This CDR3 has 18 residues.

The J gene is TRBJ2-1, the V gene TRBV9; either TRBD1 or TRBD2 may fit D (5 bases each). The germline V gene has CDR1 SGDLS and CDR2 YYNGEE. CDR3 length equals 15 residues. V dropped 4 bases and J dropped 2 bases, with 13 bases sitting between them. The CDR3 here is CASSPGRQTYNEQFF. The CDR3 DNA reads TGTGCCAGCAGCCCGGGGCGCCAGACCTACAATGAGCAGTTCTTC.

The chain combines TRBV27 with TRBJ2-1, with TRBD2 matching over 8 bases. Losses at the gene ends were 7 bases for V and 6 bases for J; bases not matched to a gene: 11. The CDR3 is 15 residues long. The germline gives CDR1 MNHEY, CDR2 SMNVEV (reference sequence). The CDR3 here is CASTTRGGIGNEQFF. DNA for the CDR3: TGTGCCAGCACCACCCGGGGGGGCATTGGCAATGAGCAGTTCTTC.

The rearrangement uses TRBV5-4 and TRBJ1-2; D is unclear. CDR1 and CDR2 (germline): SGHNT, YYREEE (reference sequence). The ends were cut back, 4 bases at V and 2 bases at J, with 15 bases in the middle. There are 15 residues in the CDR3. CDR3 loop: CASSPVQISNYGYTF. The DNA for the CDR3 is TGTGCCAGCAGCCCCGTACAGATTTCCAACTATGGCTACACCTTC.

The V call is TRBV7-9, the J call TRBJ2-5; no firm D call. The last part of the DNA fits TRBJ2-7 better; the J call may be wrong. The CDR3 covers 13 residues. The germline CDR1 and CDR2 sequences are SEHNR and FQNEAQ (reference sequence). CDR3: CASSLALRYEQYF. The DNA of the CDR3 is TGTGCCAGCAGCTTAGCGCTACGTTACGAGCAGTACTTC.

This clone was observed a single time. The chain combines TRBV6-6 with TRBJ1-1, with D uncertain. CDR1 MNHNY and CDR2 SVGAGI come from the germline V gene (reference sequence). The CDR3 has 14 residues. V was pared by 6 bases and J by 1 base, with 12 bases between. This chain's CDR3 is CASRVGTRNTEAFF. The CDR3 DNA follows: TGTGCCAGCAGGGTGGGAACGAGGAACACTGAAGCTTTCTTT.

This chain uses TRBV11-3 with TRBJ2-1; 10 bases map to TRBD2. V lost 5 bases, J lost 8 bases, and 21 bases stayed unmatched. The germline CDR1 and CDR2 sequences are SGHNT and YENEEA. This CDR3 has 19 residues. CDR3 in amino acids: CASSPRLASGRFGDHEQFF. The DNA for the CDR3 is TGTGCCAGCAGCCCCCGATTAGCTAGCGGGAGATTCGGGGATCATGAGCAGTTCTTC.

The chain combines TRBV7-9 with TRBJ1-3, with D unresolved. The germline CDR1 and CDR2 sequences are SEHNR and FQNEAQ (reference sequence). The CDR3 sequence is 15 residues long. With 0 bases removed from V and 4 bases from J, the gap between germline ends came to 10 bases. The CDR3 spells CASSLASGGGNTIYF. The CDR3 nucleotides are TGTGCCAGCAGCTTAGCGTCCGGAGGCGGAAACACCATATATTTT. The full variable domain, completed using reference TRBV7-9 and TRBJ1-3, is DTGVSQNPRHKITKRGQNVTFRCDPISEHNRLYWYRQTLGQGPEFLTYFQNEAQLEKSRLLSDRFSAERPKGSFSTLEIQRTEQGDSAMYLCASSLASGGGNTIYFGEGSWLTVV.

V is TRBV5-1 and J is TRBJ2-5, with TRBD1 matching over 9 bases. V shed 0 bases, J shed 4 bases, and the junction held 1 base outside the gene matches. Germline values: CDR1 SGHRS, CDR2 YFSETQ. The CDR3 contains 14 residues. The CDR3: CASSLEDRGETQYF. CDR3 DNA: TGCGCCAGCAGCTTGGAGGACAGGGGAGAGACCCAGTACTTC.

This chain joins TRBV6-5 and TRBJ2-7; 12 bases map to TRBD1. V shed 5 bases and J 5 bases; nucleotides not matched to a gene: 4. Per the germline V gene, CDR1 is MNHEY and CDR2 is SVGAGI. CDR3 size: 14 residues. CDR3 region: CASSGTGGNHEQYF. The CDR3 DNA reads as TGTGCCAGCAGTGGGACAGGGGGCAACCACGAGCAGTACTTC.